The next 9 T cell receptor beta chains were all read from a single sample in a study of spatial heterogeneity in lung cancer. Their specific antigens are unknown. TCRdb redid the calling of the 5' RACE reads with MiXCR, one entry per CDR3 protein. The sample holds roughly 2,000 distinct CDR3 sequences, 15% seen once. Study conclusions and caveats: The number of expanded tumor alpha and beta chains correlated with mutation number.

Time point noted: sample taken at primary tumor resection. Source: lung tumor tissue, taken at surgery. The receptors shown here come from a male donor with early-stage non-small cell lung cancer.

This clonotype qualifies as medium-sized (0.01 to 0.1%). The V and J genes are TRBV7-2 and TRBJ2-5, with D uncertain. The V and J ends lost 4 bases and 5 bases respectively, with 5 bases between them. CDR1 SGHTA and CDR2 FQGNSA come from the germline V gene. This CDR3 has 11 amino acids. CDR3 residues: CASSSLETQYF. In DNA, the CDR3 is TGTGCCAGCAGCTCGTTGGAGACCCAGTACTTC.

By proportion, this clonotype is medium-sized (0.01 to 0.1%). The chain recombines TRBV19 with TRBJ2-5; 11 bases align to TRBD2. Per germline, CDR1 LNHDA and CDR2 SQIVND (reference sequence). V dropped 6 bases and J dropped 2; count of bases not matched to a gene: 5. This CDR3 comprises 15 residues. CDR3 region: CASRLTSGVQETQYF. DNA of the CDR3: TGTGCCAGTAGGTTGACTAGCGGGGTTCAAGAGACCCAGTACTTC.

This clonotype is judged medium-sized. The V call is TRBV29-1, the J call TRBJ2-1, with no clear D. The V gene lost 4 bases and the J gene lost 13 bases, with 17 bases spanning the gap. In germline, CDR1 is SQVTM, CDR2 ANQGSEA. CDR3 length equals 12 residues. CDR3 protein: CSVGWTRGRQFF. Written as DNA, the CDR3 is TGCAGCGTTGGATGGACGAGAGGAAGACAGTTCTTC.

V gene TRBV29-1 combines with J gene TRBJ2-3, with D unclear. CDR1 SQVTM and CDR2 ANQGSEA come from the germline V gene. The CDR3 contains 10 residues. Trimming stripped 4 bases from V and 7 bases from J, with 6 bases between. This CDR3 reads CSVVWNTQYF. Here the CDR3 DNA reads TGCAGCGTTGTGTGGAATACGCAGTATTTT.

In its sample, this clonotype ranks as medium-sized. The CDR3 here is CASSFLAGGTDTQYF. The CDR3 nucleotides are TGTGCCAGCAGCTTCTTGGCGGGGGGCACAGATACGCAGTATTTT. The chain is built from TRBV7-6 and TRBJ2-3; TRBD2 matches at 7 bases. The CDR3 consists of 15 residues. Trimming removed 3 bases from V and 1 base from J; junction bases left unmatched: 4. The germline V gene encodes CDR1 SGHVS and CDR2 FNYEAQ.

There are a few counts of this clonotype. The gene calls are TRBV5-4 and TRBJ2-1; D is uncertain. The CDR3 is 14 residues long. CDR1 is SGHNT, CDR2 YYREEE, per germline (reference sequence). V was cut by 6 bases and J by 4 bases, with 14 bases left in between. CDR3 DNA sequence: TGTGCCAGCACCGTCCTCGGAGAGTACAATGAGCAGTTCTTC. It specifies CASTVLGEYNEQFF.

This clonotype is categorized as medium-sized. The rearrangement joins TRBV23-1 to TRBJ2-1, with 9 bases lining up with TRBD2. TRBV23-1 is marked as an open reading frame, function uncertain. The CDR3 consists of 15 residues. The trim removed 3 bases at V and 6 bases at J, leaving 6 bases unmatched. The CDR3 loop reads CASSQRGGLCNEQFF. DNA of the CDR3: TGCGCCAGCAGTCAGCGGGGGGGCCTCTGCAATGAGCAGTTCTTC.

This clonotype is judged medium-sized. This sequence joins TRBV18 and TRBJ2-1, with D maybe TRBD1 (6 bases). The CDR3 totals 14 residues. Germline V gene lookup returns CDR1 KGHSH and CDR2 LQKENI. V lost 8 bases, J lost 8 bases, and 19 bases lay in between. The CDR3 DNA reads as TGTGCCAGCAGACGGGACACTGGCAGCGATGAGCAGTTCTTC. Protein: CASRRDTGSDEQFF.

This clonotype has just a few counts. The rearrangement uses TRBV3-1 and TRBJ1-5; TRBD1 matches at 8 bases. Germline V gene data show CDR1 as LGHDT and CDR2 as YNNKEL (reference sequence). This CDR3 contains 16 residues. Unmatched junction bases numbered 10, after V lost 4 bases and J lost 5 bases. For the CDR3, the DNA is TGTGCCAGCAGCCCCACCGGACAGGGCCGGCATCAGCCCCAGCATTTT. It specifies CASSPTGQGRHQPQHF.